Each of the 9 T cell receptor beta chains below was sequenced from the same sample in a study of T cells in Graves' hyperthyroidism and ophthalmopathy. Template material for amplifying TCR beta CDR3 regions consisted of RNA transcripts. In the first-round RT-PCR of the TCR CDR3, the HTBI primer set was used. TCRdb analysed the multiplex PCR reads with MiXCR anew, one entry per CDR3 protein. There are some 180,000 distinct CDR3 sequences in the sample; less than 20% occur only once, and 53% lies in the top ten. The material sequenced was blood. The receptors stem from a woman in her forties or fifties with Graves' hyperthyroidism.

This clonotype has a count of ten or more. The genes are TRBV5-6 and TRBJ1-5; D is unresolved. V gave up 0 bases and J gave up 3 bases, with 10 bases separating them. The length of the CDR3 is 15 residues. The germline V gene encodes CDR1 SGHDT and CDR2 YYEEEE. CDR3 nucleotides: TGTGCCAGCAGCTTGGGGGCGCGGCCCAATCAGCCCCAGCATTTT. This codes for CASSLGARPNQPQHF.

The genes are TRBV20-1 and TRBJ1-4; possible D gene TRBD1, 5 bases. This CDR3 is 14 amino acids long. The germline gives CDR1 DFQATT, CDR2 SNEGSKA (reference sequence). V lost 6 bases and J 0 bases, leaving 11 bases between the germline ends. The CDR3 nucleotides read TGCAGTGCCCAGAGGGGCCCAACTAATGAAAAACTGTTTTTT. Translated: CSAQRGPTNEKLFF.

The chain carries TRBV5-8 and TRBJ1-1, with D unresolved. The CDR3 length is 14 residues. V was trimmed by 2 bases and J by 4 bases, leaving 12 bases between them. CDR1 and CDR2 from the germline V gene are SGHTS and YDEGEE. CDR3 protein: CASSLLRTGTEAFF. In nucleotides, the CDR3 is TGTGCCAGCAGCTTACTGAGGACTGGCACTGAAGCTTTCTTT.

The rearrangement uses TRBV14 and TRBJ2-1; either TRBD1 or TRBD2 may supply D (6 bases each). Germline V gene lookup returns CDR1 SGHDN and CDR2 FVKESK. The V and J ends lost 8 bases and 2 bases respectively, with 13 bases between them. There are 14 residues in the CDR3. This CDR3 reads CASGGGDTYNEQFF. For the CDR3, the DNA is TGTGCCAGCGGGGGCGGGGACACCTACAATGAGCAGTTCTTC.

The V gene is TRBV28, the J gene TRBJ1-5; the D is unclear. V gave up 5 bases and J gave up 7 bases, with 21 bases separating them. The length of the CDR3 is 16 residues. Germline CDR1 MDHEN, CDR2 SYDVKM. CDR3 region: CASSLIHSSSGQPQHF. The CDR3 DNA is TGTGCCAGCAGTCTTATTCACAGCTCCAGTGGACAGCCCCAGCATTTT.

This clonotype was seen just once. This chain links TRBV7-9 with TRBJ2-3; 8 positions agree with TRBD2. The ends lost 3 bases at V and 4 bases at J; junction bases unmatched: 9. CDR3 size: 16 residues. The germline V gene encodes CDR1 SEHNR and CDR2 FQNEAQ (reference sequence). The CDR3 loop reads CASSFPGGVEADTQYF. In DNA, the CDR3 is TGTGCCAGCAGCTTTCCGGGGGGGGTTGAGGCAGATACGCAGTATTTT.

This clonotype has ten or more counts. CDR3 nucleotide sequence: TGTGCCATCACCTCGACCGTCTCTGGGGCCAACGTCCTGACTTTC. Protein product: CAITSTVSGANVLTF. This chain joins TRBV10-3 and TRBJ2-6; D gene uncertain. Germline values: CDR1 ENHRY, CDR2 SYGVKD. V was pared by 7 bases and J by 0 bases, with 10 bases between. This CDR3 comprises 15 residues.

The gene calls are TRBV18 and TRBJ1-6; possibly TRBD1 for D (5 bases). CDR1 KGHSH and CDR2 LQKENI come from the germline V gene. The CDR3 contains 12 residues. With 3 bases removed from V and 8 bases from J, the gap between germline ends came to 5 bases. The CDR3 DNA reads TGTGCCAGCTCACCGGGGGATTCACCCCTCCACTTT. Translated: CASSPGDSPLHF.

This sequence joins TRBV4-1 and TRBJ2-1; TRBD2 aligns across 7 bases. The length of the CDR3 is 17 residues. J lost 3 bases, V lost 1 base, and 9 bases had no gene match. Germline V gene sequence: CDR1 MGHRA, CDR2 YSYEKL. CDR3 nucleotide sequence: TGCGCCAGCAGCCAAGTCGGGGCTAGCGGAGTCTACAATGAGCAGTTCTTC. Translation gives CASSQVGASGVYNEQFF.